These 30 T cell receptor beta chains originate from one sample sequenced in a study of T cell changes during pregnancy in multiple sclerosis (dated by TCRdb to between 2018 and 2021). The library was built by means of the immunoSEQ multiplex PCR assay. What TCRdb holds here is the immuneACCESS table cut down to in-frame rearrangements. Part of the clones is not present; checked against another copy, under half of the missing clones reflect an unresolved V gene, and the others are unexplained. The sample table contains around 33,000 clones; only one count was recorded for about 88% of them. 7% to 9% of the sample rests with the top ten. Sequencing was performed on CD8+ T cells from peripheral blood mononuclear cells, taken before pregnancy. These receptors came from a female donor with multiple sclerosis, enrolled in a pregnancy study.

The CDR3 DNA reads as TGTGCCAGCAGTACCTCTGGGGGGGCCGGCAATGAGCAGTTCTTC. It codes for CASSTSGGAGNEQFF. The chain employs TRBV6-4 and TRBJ2-1, with a tentative D call TRBD2 (7 bases). Per germline, CDR1 MRHNA and CDR2 SNTAGT. The V end lost 5 bases, the J end lost 6 bases, and 17 bases lay between the germline ends. The CDR3 extends over 15 amino acids.

V usage is TRBV27 and J usage is TRBJ2-1; 8 bases align to TRBD2. This CDR3 is 15 amino acids long. The V and J ends lost 0 bases and 13 bases, in that order; junction bases with no gene match: 11. CDR1 is MNHEY and CDR2 is SMNVEV in the germline V gene (reference sequence). CDR3 sequence: CASSLSPPERGHQFF. Here the CDR3 DNA reads TGTGCCAGCAGTTTATCCCCCCCCGAGCGGGGGCACCAGTTCTTC.

The rearrangement links TRBV14 to TRBJ1-2, with D hard to call. The germline V gene has CDR1 SGHDN and CDR2 FVKESK. The V end lost 8 bases, the J end lost 5 bases, and 15 bases lay between the germline ends. The CDR3 contains 13 residues. CDR3 DNA sequence: TGTGCCAGCGCTCGACGGGAATATTATGGCTACACCTTC. The encoded protein is CASARREYYGYTF.

The V and J genes are TRBV27 and TRBJ2-3, with D unresolved. CDR1 MNHEY and CDR2 SMNVEV come from the germline V gene (reference sequence). This CDR3 comprises 14 residues. The V end lost 4 bases, the J end lost 2 bases, and 10 bases lay between the germline ends. CDR3 loop: CASSSGSHTDTQYF. The CDR3 nucleotides are TGTGCCAGCAGTTCAGGTTCCCACACAGATACGCAGTATTTT.

V is TRBV7-3 and J is TRBJ1-2, with D possibly TRBD1 on 5 matching bases. V lost 5 bases and J lost 4, with 20 bases in between. Germline V lookup: CDR1 SGHTA, CDR2 FQGTGA. The CDR3 contains 16 residues. The CDR3 region has the DNA TGTGCCAGCAGCCCCCGGTCCTGGGGGGAGCGCTATGGCTACACCTTC. Protein sequence: CASSPRSWGERYGYTF.

This chain connects TRBV9 to TRBJ1-2; D is unclear. V was clipped by 3 bases and J by 8 bases, with 11 bases between them. CDR3 length: 12 residues. CDR1 is SGDLS and CDR2 is YYNGEE in the germline V gene. The CDR3 spells CASSGPELGYTF. The DNA for the CDR3 is TGTGCCAGCAGCGGGCCGGAGTTGGGCTACACCTTC.

The chain has TRBV6-4 and TRBJ2-3; TRBD2 matches at 9 bases. V shed 0 bases, J shed 5 bases, and the junction held 3 bases outside the gene matches. This CDR3 has 15 amino acids. Germline lookup yields CDR1 MRHNA and CDR2 SNTAGT. CDR3 nucleotide sequence: TGTGCCAGCAGTGACTCGGCGGGGGGGGGAGATACGCAGTATTTT. Protein product: CASSDSAGGGDTQYF.

The gene calls are TRBV27 and TRBJ1-1, with D possibly matching TRBD1 (5 bases). Germline V gives CDR1 MNHEY, CDR2 SMNVEV (reference sequence). The length of the CDR3 is 15 residues. V was trimmed by 1 base and J by 3 bases, leaving 12 bases between them. The chain's CDR3 is CASSLFGGSDTEAFF. In DNA, the CDR3 is TGTGCCAGCAGTTTATTCGGGGGTTCGGACACTGAAGCTTTCTTT.

This rearrangement joins TRBV30 to TRBJ2-1; D call uncertain. Germline CDR1 and CDR2: GTSNPN and SVGIG (reference sequence). There are 12 residues in the CDR3. The ends were cut back, 0 bases at V and 4 bases at J, with 4 bases in the middle. The CDR3 DNA reads TGTGCCTGGAGTGTTGAGTACAATGAGCAGTTCTTC. Translating gives CAWSVEYNEQFF.

J is TRBJ1-5 and V is TRBV6-5; 8 bases match TRBD1. CDR3 length: 15 residues. CDR1 is MNHEY and CDR2 is SVGAGI in the germline V gene. V lost 0 bases and J lost 7; bases outside the gene matches: 5. In DNA form, the CDR3 reads TGTGCCAGCAGTTACTCGGGGGACAGGTTCCAGCCCCAGCATTTT. As protein: CASSYSGDRFQPQHF.

This chain connects TRBV4-1 to TRBJ1-4; 8 bases agree with TRBD1. The V gene's germline CDR1 is MGHRA and CDR2 YSYEKL. This CDR3 region has 16 residues. V dropped 0 bases and J dropped 8; count of bases not matched to a gene: 8. CDR3 loop: CASSQEGQGFGEKLFF. CDR3 in DNA: TGCGCCAGCAGCCAAGAAGGACAGGGATTTGGGGAAAAACTGTTTTTT.

This clone came up once. The chain joins TRBV6-1 to TRBJ1-5; D gene ambiguous. This CDR3 is built from 14 residues. V lost 8 bases to trimming and J lost 5 bases, with 16 bases between them. Germline assignment: CDR1 MNHNS and CDR2 SASEGT. CDR3 nucleotide sequence: TGTGCCAGCCCTCTTAACGGGGTTGATCAGCCCCAGCATTTT. Translated: CASPLNGVDQPQHF.

The CDR3 sequence is CASSRDNFGQGIANEQFF. CDR3 DNA sequence: TGCGCCAGCAGCCGCGACAACTTTGGACAGGGGATAGCGAATGAGCAGTTCTTC. The gene calls are TRBV4-1 and TRBJ2-1; 9 bases are a match to TRBD1. The CDR3 covers 18 residues. With V trimmed by 4 bases and J by 7 bases, 17 bases remained unmatched. The germline V gene has CDR1 MGHRA and CDR2 YSYEKL.

The gene calls are TRBV18 and TRBJ1-1; D remains ambiguous. In germline, CDR1 is KGHSH, CDR2 LQKENI. With 4 bases removed from V and 3 bases from J, the gap between germline ends came to 6 bases. The CDR3 has 12 amino acids. The CDR3 protein is CASSLGYTEAFF. The CDR3 DNA reads as TGTGCCAGCTCACTCGGTTACACTGAAGCTTTCTTT. Supplemented by reference TRBV18 and TRBJ1-1, the full variable domain reads NAGVMQNPRHLVRRRGQEARLRCSPMKGHSHVYWYRQLPEEGLKFMVYLQKENIIDESGMPKERFSAEFPKEGPSILRIQQVVRGDSAAYFCASSLGYTEAFFGQGTRLTVV.

Comment on this clone: Other DNA sequences of this sample code for an identical CDR3. V gene TRBV7-9 combines with J gene TRBJ2-7; possible D gene TRBD1, 7 bases. Trimming left V 5 bases short and J 1 base short, with 12 bases between. In germline, CDR1 is SEHNR, CDR2 FQNEAQ (reference sequence). This CDR3 contains 14 residues. CDR3: CASSPRDSSYEQYF. The CDR3 DNA follows: TGTGCCAGCAGCCCGCGGGACAGTTCCTACGAGCAGTACTTC.

The rearrangement uses TRBV28 and TRBJ2-5; D gene uncertain. Trimming stripped 4 bases from V and 5 bases from J, with 8 bases between. The CDR3 runs to 12 residues. CDR1 is MDHEN and CDR2 is SYDVKM in the germline V gene. For the CDR3, the DNA is TGTGCCAGCAGTTCTCTAGAGGAGACCCAGTACTTC. Translation gives CASSSLEETQYF. Based on the CDR3 plus reference TRBV28 and TRBJ2-5, the full variable domain is DVKVTQSSRYLVKRTGEKVFLECVQDMDHENMFWYRQDPGLGLRLIYFSYDVKMKEKGDIPEGYSVSREKKERFSLILESASTNQTSMYLCASSSLEETQYFGPGTRLLVL.

The gene calls are TRBV10-2 and TRBJ1-6; D is undetermined. Looked up from germline, CDR1 is WSHSY and CDR2 is SAAADI. CDR3 length: 11 amino acids. Between the trimmed V and J ends, which lost 5 bases and 9 bases, there was a span of 5 bases. The DNA of the CDR3 is TGCGCCAGCAGTCCAGGTTCACCCCTCCACTTT. It yields the protein CASSPGSPLHF.

V usage is TRBV4-1 and J usage is TRBJ2-3; D is unresolved. The V gene lost 1 base and the J gene lost 2 bases, with 7 bases spanning the gap. Germline loops: CDR1 MGHRA, CDR2 YSYEKL. This CDR3 has 14 amino acids. The CDR3 DNA reads TGCGCCAGCAGCCAAGGCCACACCACAGATACGCAGTATTTT. Residues: CASSQGHTTDTQYF.

The chain couples TRBV11-2 to TRBJ2-7; 10 bases are a match to TRBD1. Germline CDR1 SGHAT, CDR2 FQNNGV. The CDR3 spans 14 residues. Trimming removed 4 bases from V and 3 bases from J; junction bases left unmatched: 3. Here the CDR3 DNA reads TGTGCCAGCAGCTCCCGGACAGGGGGCTACGAGCAGTACTTC. The encoded protein is CASSSRTGGYEQYF.

This clone was seen only once. V and J are TRBV6-4 and TRBJ2-6; no clear D gene. The V gene lost 0 bases and the J gene lost 0 bases, with 6 bases spanning the gap. Germline CDR1 and CDR2: MRHNA and SNTAGT. CDR3 length: 16 amino acids. The CDR3 sequence is CASSDSHRSGANVLTF. The DNA of the CDR3 is TGTGCCAGCAGTGACTCACATCGCTCTGGGGCCAACGTCCTGACTTTC.

The chain carries TRBV7-9 and TRBJ2-7; 7 bases are a match to TRBD1. Per the germline V gene, CDR1 is SEHNR and CDR2 is FQNEAQ (reference sequence). CDR3 length: 15 amino acids. Losses at the gene ends were 4 bases for V and 3 bases for J; bases not matched to a gene: 9. Here the CDR3 reads CASSYQGDRDYEQYF. In nucleotides, the CDR3 is TGTGCCAGCAGCTACCAAGGCGACAGGGACTACGAGCAGTACTTC. The full variable domain, with the rest looked up from reference TRBV7-9 and TRBJ2-7, is DTGVSQNPRHKITKRGQNVTFRCDPISEHNRLYWYRQTLGQGPEFLTYFQNEAQLEKSRLLSDRFSAERPKGSFSTLEIQRTEQGDSAMYLCASSYQGDRDYEQYFGPGTRLTVT.

V is TRBV4-3 and J is TRBJ2-3; 11 positions agree with TRBD2. The CDR3 totals 18 residues. Germline CDR1 and CDR2: LGHNA and YSLEER. Trimming at V came to 1 base and at J to 5 bases, leaving 11 bases not matched to a gene. The CDR3 nucleotides are TGCGCCAGCAGCCAAGCTTCCCTGACTAGCGGGGTTCTAGATACGCAGTATTTT. Translating gives CASSQASLTSGVLDTQYF.

This chain connects TRBV2 to TRBJ1-1; no firm D call. The germline V and J ends were trimmed by 4 bases and 1 base, with 7 bases remaining between them. Per germline, CDR1 SNHLY and CDR2 FYNNEI. This CDR3 has 13 residues. Here the CDR3 reads CASSGEGNTEAFF. CDR3 DNA: TGTGCCAGCAGTGGGGAGGGGAACACTGAAGCTTTCTTT.

V is TRBV19 and J is TRBJ1-2; unclear D gene. Per the germline V gene, CDR1 is LNHDA and CDR2 is SQIVND (reference sequence). Trimming took off 3 bases at V and 5 bases at J, with 13 bases between the two ends. CDR3 length: 14 amino acids. The CDR3 coding sequence is TGTGCCAGTAGTATGCGGGCAGGTCTTTATGGCTACACCTTC. Translated, it gives CASSMRAGLYGYTF.

The CDR3 region has the DNA TGCGCCAGCAGTGGTACTAGCGGGGGAGCAGATACGCAGTATTTT. Residues: CASSGTSGGADTQYF. This chain uses TRBV10-2 with TRBJ2-3, with 11 positions matching TRBD2. The CDR3 runs to 15 residues. Looked up from germline, CDR1 is WSHSY and CDR2 is SAAADI. With V trimmed by 4 bases and J by 4 bases, 4 bases remained unmatched.

This chain connects TRBV6-4 to TRBJ2-3; TRBD1 matches 11 bases. Per germline, CDR1 MRHNA and CDR2 SNTAGT. The CDR3 is 15 residues long. V dropped 4 bases and J dropped 6; count of bases not matched to a gene: 6. The CDR3: CASSAGGQGADTQYF. CDR3 nucleotides: TGTGCCAGCAGTGCAGGTGGACAGGGGGCCGATACGCAGTATTTT.

This chain joins TRBV13 and TRBJ2-7, with 10 bases identical to TRBD1. The germline CDR1 and CDR2 sequences are PRHDT and FYEKMQ (reference sequence). CDR3 length equals 16 residues. With V trimmed by 3 bases and J by 3 bases, 8 bases remained unmatched. CDR3 DNA sequence: TGTGCCAGCAGCTTTCAGACAGGGGGCATTATCTACGAGCAGTACTTC. Translation: CASSFQTGGIIYEQYF.

The rearrangement uses TRBV6-5 and TRBJ1-5; no definite D call. Germline assignment: CDR1 MNHEY and CDR2 SVGAGI. The CDR3 loop spans 15 amino acids. Trimming pared 5 bases from V and 7 bases from J, leaving 18 bases between. This chain's CDR3 is CASSLKSEGSQPQHF. DNA of the CDR3: TGTGCCAGCAGTCTAAAATCCGAAGGGAGCCAGCCCCAGCATTTT.

The chain joins TRBV9 to TRBJ2-3; 9 positions match TRBD1. The CDR3 is 14 amino acids. The J segment lost 6 bases and the V segment lost 2 bases, leaving 4 bases of the junction unmatched. Germline V lookup: CDR1 SGDLS, CDR2 YYNGEE. The CDR3 sequence: CASSVLGQGDTQYF. CDR3 DNA: TGTGCCAGCAGCGTTTTGGGACAGGGCGATACGCAGTATTTT.

The V gene is TRBV5-1, the J gene TRBJ1-5; possibly TRBD1 for D (5 bases). Trimming shortened V by 3 bases and J by 2 bases, and 9 bases separated the two germline ends. CDR3 size: 14 residues. CDR1 and CDR2 from the germline V gene are SGHRS and YFSETQ. The CDR3 bases are TGCGCCAGCAGCTCTCAGGGTGGCAATCAGCCCCAGCATTTT. Its protein product is CASSSQGGNQPQHF. The variable domain in full, completed from reference TRBV5-1 and TRBJ1-5, reads KAGVTQTPRYLIKTRGQQVTLSCSPISGHRSVSWYQQTPGQGLQFLFEYFSETQRNKGNFPGRFSGRQFSNSRSEMNVSTLELGDSALYLCASSSQGGNQPQHFGDGTRLSIL.